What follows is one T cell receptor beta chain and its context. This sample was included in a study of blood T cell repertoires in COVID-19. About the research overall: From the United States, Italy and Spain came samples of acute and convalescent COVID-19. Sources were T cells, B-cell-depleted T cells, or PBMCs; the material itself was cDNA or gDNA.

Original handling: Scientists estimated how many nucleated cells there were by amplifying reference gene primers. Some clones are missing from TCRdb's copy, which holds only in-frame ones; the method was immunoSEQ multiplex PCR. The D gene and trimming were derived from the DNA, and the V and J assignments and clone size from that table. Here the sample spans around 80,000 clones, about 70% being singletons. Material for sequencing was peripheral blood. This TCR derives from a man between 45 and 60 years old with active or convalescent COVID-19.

The DNA for the CDR3 is TGTGCCAGCAGCGTAGGACAGGCCAATCAGCCCCAGCATTTT. Its protein product is CASSVGQANQPQHF. This chain links TRBV9 with TRBJ1-5; D may be TRBD1 (6 bases). Per the germline V gene, CDR1 is SGDLS and CDR2 is YYNGEE. This CDR3 contains 14 residues. Trimming removed 0 bases at V and 3 bases at J, with 7 bases between. The whole variable domain, remainder taken from reference TRBV9 and TRBJ1-5, is DSGVTQTPKHLITATGQRVTLRCSPRSGDLSVYWYQQSLDQGLQFLIQYYNGEERAKGNILERFSAQQFPDLHSELNLSSLELGDSALYFCASSVGQANQPQHFGDGTRLSIL.